The rows below give T cell receptor beta chains drawn from one sample of a study of blood T cell repertoires in COVID-19. Profiling relied on immunoSEQ multiplex PCR, and the TCRdb table lists in-frame clones only, not all of them. Here the sample spans tens of thousands of clones, 92% being singletons. The source material was peripheral blood. The receptors here all came from a human donor in a cohort sampled during active COVID-19. Both conserved end residues are part of each CDR3. Clone size appears in some rows only: once, few, many, or a class for an expanded clone.

abundance	v_gene	j_gene	CDR3aa
.	TRBV10-3	TRBJ1-3	CAIRDTVNSGNTIYF
.	TRBV5-1	TRBJ1-3	CASSPAVFGGNTIYF
.	TRBV9	TRBJ1-6	CASSPLPGNSPLHF
.	TRBV2	TRBJ1-2	CASGKDGVADGYTF
.	TRBV2	TRBJ2-1	CARGLAGGPNEQFF
.	TRBV10-3	TRBJ2-3	CAISLRDTQYF
.	TRBV5-1	TRBJ1-6	CASWTGFPRGNSPLHF
.	TRBV7-2	TRBJ2-5	CASSPGTPRETQYF
.	TRBV5-1	TRBJ1-6	CASSLLSNSPLHF
.	TRBV2	TRBJ2-1	CASSEELNNEQFF
.	TRBV27	TRBJ2-5	CASSPPAGGKYF
once	TRBV6-6	TRBJ1-1	CASRAAGESTEAFF
.	TRBV19	TRBJ2-7	CASTPRPTGHKYEQYF
.	TRBV10-3	TRBJ1-2	CAISGREGHGYTF